Listed below are T cell receptor beta chains from one sample, sequenced in a study of molecular identifiers for immune sequencing clone quantification. TCRdb fed the PCR reads into MiXCR, producing one record per CDR3 protein. The table has some 580,000 distinct CDR3 sequences, less than 30% seen once. Sequencing input: naive CD8+ T cells from blood, with Jurkat cell RNA spiked in. Source of these receptors: a human donor in good health. Some libraries in this study had Jurkat cell RNA spiked in. CDR3s include the opening cysteine and the closing phenylalanine or tryptophan. D genes are given only for firm matches. Clone size is stated in some rows and not others, as once, few, many or a class when expanded.

abundance	v_gene	d_gene	j_gene	CDR3nt	CDR3aa
few	TRBV6-6	.	TRBJ1-2	TGTGCCAGCAGTACTTCCGACAGTAACTATGGCTACACCTTC	CASSTSDSNYGYTF
few	TRBV20-1	TRBD2	TRBJ2-3	TGCAGTGGTCGAGCGGGAGGGATGGATACGCAGTATTTT	CSGRAGGMDTQYF
few	TRBV6-5	TRBD1	TRBJ2-5	TGTGCCAGCAGTATCTGGACAGGGGGGGGAGAGACCCAGTACTTC	CASSIWTGGGETQYF
.	TRBV19	TRBD2	TRBJ2-3	TGTGCCAGTATCTTGGGGGGGTCGCAGTATTTT	CASILGGSQYF
many	TRBV12-3/TRBV12-4	TRBD2	TRBJ2-5	TGTGCCAGCAGTTTAACGGCGGGGGGCCCGTACCAAGAGACCCAGTACTTC	CASSLTAGGPYQETQYF
.	TRBV9	.	TRBJ1-3	TGTGCCAGCAGCGTAGTTGGTGGAAACACCATATATTTT	CASSVVGGNTIYF
few	TRBV5-6	TRBD1	TRBJ2-7	TGTGCCAGCAGCTCCTCGGGACAGGGGCACTACGAGCAGTACTTC	CASSSSGQGHYEQYF
.	TRBV12-3/TRBV12-4	TRBD2	TRBJ2-5	TGTGCCAGCAGTCCGGTGATAGCGGGGGGGAAGGAGACCCAGTACTTC	CASSPVIAGGKETQYF
.	TRBV20-1	.	TRBJ2-1	TGCAGTGCTAGAGAGTCTTCTAGCGCACGTGTTAATGAGCAGTTCTTC	CSARESSSARVNEQFF
.	TRBV7-9	TRBD1	TRBJ1-2	TGTGCCAGCAGCTCAGACAGGGGGAAAGACTATGGCTACACCTTC	CASSSDRGKDYGYTF
.	TRBV5-3	TRBD2	TRBJ2-3	TGTGCCAGCAGCACCTGGGCTAGCGGGAGTTTCAGCGCAGATACGCAGTATTTT	CASSTWASGSFSADTQYF
.	TRBV28	TRBD2	TRBJ2-4	TGTGCCAGCAGTTTAGGGCGTCTAGCGGATAGAGCCAGAAACATTCAGTACTTC	CASSLGRLADRARNIQYF
few	TRBV4-1	.	TRBJ1-2	TGCGCCAGCAGCCAAGATTCAAGGGTTACTGGCTACACCTTC	CASSQDSRVTGYTF
.	TRBV5-5	TRBD1	TRBJ2-1	TGTGCCAGCAGCTTGGAGGCGCAGGGGGTGTACAATGAGCAGTTCTTC	CASSLEAQGVYNEQFF
.	TRBV19	.	TRBJ1-1	TGTGCCAGTACCGACCGGGAGGGTTGGACTGAAGCTTTCTTT	CASTDREGWTEAFF
many	TRBV28	.	TRBJ2-5	TGTGCCAGCAGCCCGTCCGAGACCCAGTACTTC	CASSPSETQYF
.	TRBV19	.	TRBJ2-7	TGTGCCAGTAGTCCCTCAGGGCAAAGTACCTACGAGCAGTACTTC	CASSPSGQSTYEQYF
many	TRBV7-7	.	TRBJ2-3	TGTGCCAGCAGCACAGGGTTTGGCACAGATACGCAGTATTTT	CASSTGFGTDTQYF
few	TRBV30	.	TRBJ2-5	TGTGCCTGGAGCACAGTGGGGGAGACCCAGTACTTC	CAWSTVGETQYF
many	TRBV12-3/TRBV12-4	.	TRBJ2-3	TGTGCCAGCAGTTTAGGAGGTCCCGGGACATGGGGTCGCACAGATACGCAGTATTTT	CASSLGGPGTWGRTDTQYF
.	TRBV7-9	TRBD2	TRBJ2-3	TGTGCCAGCAGCCACTTGGGAGGGGACACAGATACGCAGTATTTT	CASSHLGGDTDTQYF
.	TRBV19	.	TRBJ2-7	TGTGCCAGTAGTATAGGGGGCCCCGCCTACGAGCAGTACTTC	CASSIGGPAYEQYF
few	TRBV7-9	.	TRBJ1-5	TGTGCCAGCAGCTCGACAGATACACTAGAGGATCAGCCCCAGCATTTT	CASSSTDTLEDQPQHF
many	TRBV19	.	TRBJ2-4	TGTGCCAGTAGTATCGCAGCGGTAGTTCAGTACTTC	CASSIAAVVQYF
many	TRBV6-6	.	TRBJ2-3	TGTGCCAGCAGTTACCGAGAAGAACATAGCACAGATACGCAGTATTTT	CASSYREEHSTDTQYF
few	TRBV9	.	TRBJ2-3	TGTGCCAGCAGCGCCTCTGGACTATCAGATACGCAGTATTTT	CASSASGLSDTQYF
.	TRBV27	.	TRBJ2-7	TGTGCCAGCAGTTTAGGGCAGGCGCAGTACTTC	CASSLGQAQYF
.	TRBV11-2	.	TRBJ1-4	TGTGCCAGCAGCTTAGATAGTTGGGCCCCCGAAGATGAAAAACTGTTTTTT	CASSLDSWAPEDEKLFF
many	TRBV5-4	.	TRBJ1-2	TGTGCCAGCAGCAAGGACTCTATCCCCATCTATGGCTACACCTTC	CASSKDSIPIYGYTF
.	TRBV5-3	.	TRBJ2-2	TGTGCCAGCAGCTTGAGGCAGGGCCCCACCGGGGAGCTGTTTTTT	CASSLRQGPTGELFF
many	TRBV4-3	.	TRBJ2-7	TGCGCCAGCAGCCCTTACACGACCGGAGGTTACGAGCAGTACTTC	CASSPYTTGGYEQYF
.	TRBV4-3	.	TRBJ2-2	TGCGCCAGCAGCCAAGATAATGGCAGACTGAACACCGGGGAGCTGTTTTTT	CASSQDNGRLNTGELFF
few	TRBV9	.	TRBJ2-2	TGTGCCAGCAGCGAGAAGGGGAGGATCACCGGGGAGCTGTTTTTT	CASSEKGRITGELFF
few	TRBV21-1	.	TRBJ1-1	TGTGCCAGCAGCAAAGTTGACCTGGGACAGGGAAGCGTGAACACTGAAGCTTTCTTT	CASSKVDLGQGSVNTEAFF
many	TRBV4-2	.	TRBJ1-1	TGTGCCAGCAGCCAAGAGTTTGGCGTGAACACTGAAGCTTTCTTT	CASSQEFGVNTEAFF
.	TRBV27	.	TRBJ1-4	TGTGCCAGCAGTTTTGCCAGGGGTGGTGAAAAACTGTTTTTT	CASSFARGGEKLFF
.	TRBV10-3	.	TRBJ2-7	TGTGCCATCAGTGGATCCGGGACCCAAGTCGAATACGAGCAGTACTTC	CAISGSGTQVEYEQYF
.	TRBV27	TRBD1	TRBJ1-1	TGTGCCAGCAGTTTGGGACAGTGGACTGAAGCTTTCTTT	CASSLGQWTEAFF
.	TRBV12-3/TRBV12-4	.	TRBJ1-1	TGTGCCAGCAGGCCCTCTGGGACCCGAAGCACTGAAGCTTTCTTT	CASRPSGTRSTEAFF
many	TRBV20-1	.	TRBJ2-7	TGCAGTGCTAGGGCCAGGGGGGTTCCCTACGAGCAGTACTTC	CSARARGVPYEQYF
few	TRBV11-1	.	TRBJ2-7	TGTGCCAGCAGCCACGGAGGGACAGTCCACGAGCAGTACTTC	CASSHGGTVHEQYF
.	TRBV6-2/TRBV6-3	TRBD2	TRBJ2-7	TGTGCCAGCAGTTACTCCCTGGCTAGCGGGGACTCCTACGAGCAGTACTTC	CASSYSLASGDSYEQYF
few	TRBV18	TRBD1	TRBJ2-5	TGTGCCAGCTCGACGGACAGGGGGCGCCAAGAGACCCAGTGCTTC	CASSTDRGRQETQCF
.	TRBV19	TRBD1	TRBJ2-4	TGTGCCAGTAGTATAGGCCACAGGGGGCAAAACATTCAGTACTTC	CASSIGHRGQNIQYF
few	TRBV30	.	TRBJ2-3	TGTGCCTGGAGTGAGGAGAATACGCAGTATTTT	CAWSEENTQYF
.	TRBV7-2	.	TRBJ2-7	TGTGCCAGCGGGGGAGGATGGGGTTACGCGCAGTACTTC	CASGGGWGYAQYF
many	TRBV4-1	.	TRBJ1-3	TGCGCCAGCAGCTTTATTGAACGTGGAAACACCATATATTTT	CASSFIERGNTIYF
.	TRBV12-3/TRBV12-4	.	TRBJ2-5	TGTGCCAGCACCATCGCAAGGGGTTACCAAGAGACCCAGTACTTC	CASTIARGYQETQYF
few	TRBV15	.	TRBJ2-1	TGTGCCACCAGCAGAGGGTCGGGTTCCTACAATGAGCAGTTCTTC	CATSRGSGSYNEQFF
many	TRBV6-5	TRBD1	TRBJ2-1	TGTGCCAGCAGTTACCACCCAGGGGGAGAGCAGTTCTTC	CASSYHPGGEQFF
.	TRBV24-1	.	TRBJ2-4	TGTGCCACCCCCTACACCCTGTTAGCCAAAAACAATCAGTACTTC	CATPYTLLAKNNQYF
.	TRBV6-5	.	TRBJ2-7	TGTGCCAGCAGTTACCAAGTGGGGTCCTACGAGCAGTACTTC	CASSYQVGSYEQYF